This T cell receptor beta chain was obtained from a study of cytomegalovirus exposure and HLA in healthy donors. Study outcomes and limitations: The dataset shows that most TCR sequences were rare, while some public TCRs occurred in many donors.

Trimming removed 5 bases from V and 6 bases from J; junction bases left unmatched: 14. The CDR3 length is 16 residues. Germline CDR1 is LNHDA and CDR2 is SQIVND (reference sequence). Some clones are missing from TCRdb's copy, which holds only in-frame ones; the method was immunoSEQ multiplex PCR. In the table there are about 160,000 clones, around nine tenths of which are singletons. Points on this clone: Antigen specificity is unknown.

The chain joins TRBV19 to TRBJ2-7, with 9 bases matching TRBD1. This TCR was recovered from a man between 18 and 35 years old in good health and CMV-seropositive. Input material: PBMCs. This chain's CDR3 is CASSAGQGMGSREQYF. The CDR3 DNA sequence: TGTGCCAGTAGTGCCGGACAGGGGATGGGGTCTCGCGAGCAGTACTTC.